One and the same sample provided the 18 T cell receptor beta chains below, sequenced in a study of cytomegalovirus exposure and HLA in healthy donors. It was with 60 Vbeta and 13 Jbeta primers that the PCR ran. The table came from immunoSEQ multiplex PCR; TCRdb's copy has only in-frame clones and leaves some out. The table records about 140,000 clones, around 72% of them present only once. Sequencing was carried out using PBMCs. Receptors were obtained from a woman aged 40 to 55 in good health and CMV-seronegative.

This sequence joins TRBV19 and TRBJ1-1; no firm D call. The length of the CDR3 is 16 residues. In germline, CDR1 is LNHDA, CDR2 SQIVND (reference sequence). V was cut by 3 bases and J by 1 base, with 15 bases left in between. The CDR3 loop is CASSMESILGNTEAFF. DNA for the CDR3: TGTGCCAGTAGTATGGAGTCAATCCTGGGGAACACTGAAGCTTTCTTT.

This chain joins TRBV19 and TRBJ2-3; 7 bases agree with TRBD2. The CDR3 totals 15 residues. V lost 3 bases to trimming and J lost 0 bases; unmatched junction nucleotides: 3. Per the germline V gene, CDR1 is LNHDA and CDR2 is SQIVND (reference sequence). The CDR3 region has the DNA TGTGCCAGTAGTATGCTAGCGGCTAGCACAGATACGCAGTATTTT. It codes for CASSMLAASTDTQYF.

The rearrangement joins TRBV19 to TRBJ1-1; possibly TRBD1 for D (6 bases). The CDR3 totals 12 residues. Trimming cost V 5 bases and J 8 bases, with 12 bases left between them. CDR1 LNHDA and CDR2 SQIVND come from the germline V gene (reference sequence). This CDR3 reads CASSPATGEAFF. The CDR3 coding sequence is TGTGCCAGTAGTCCAGCGACAGGAGAAGCTTTCTTT.

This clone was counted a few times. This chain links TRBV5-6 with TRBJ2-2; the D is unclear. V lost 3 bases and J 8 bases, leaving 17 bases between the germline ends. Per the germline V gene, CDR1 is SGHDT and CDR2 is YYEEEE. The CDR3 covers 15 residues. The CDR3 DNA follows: TGTGCCAGCAGCTCCCGACTCTATAATCCGGGGGAGCTGTTTTTT. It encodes CASSSRLYNPGELFF.

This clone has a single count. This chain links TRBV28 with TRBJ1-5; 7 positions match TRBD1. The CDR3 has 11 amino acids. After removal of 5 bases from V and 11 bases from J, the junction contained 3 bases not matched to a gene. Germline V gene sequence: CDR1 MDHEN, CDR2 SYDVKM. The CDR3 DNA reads TGTGCCAGCAGTGGGACAGTGTCCCAGCATTTT. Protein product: CASSGTVSQHF.

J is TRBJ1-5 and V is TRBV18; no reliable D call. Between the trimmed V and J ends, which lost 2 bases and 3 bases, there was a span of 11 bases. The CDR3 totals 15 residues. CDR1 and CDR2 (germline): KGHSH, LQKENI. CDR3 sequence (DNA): TGTGCCAGCTCACCATTGGCCACAGTCAATCAGCCCCAGCATTTT. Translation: CASSPLATVNQPQHF.

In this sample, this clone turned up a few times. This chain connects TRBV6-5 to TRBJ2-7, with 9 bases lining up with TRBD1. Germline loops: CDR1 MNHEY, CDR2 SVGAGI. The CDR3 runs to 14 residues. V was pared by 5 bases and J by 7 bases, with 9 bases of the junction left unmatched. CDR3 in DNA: TGTGCCAGCAGTCCCGGGACAGGGCTCTGGGAGCAGTACTTC. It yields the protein CASSPGTGLWEQYF.

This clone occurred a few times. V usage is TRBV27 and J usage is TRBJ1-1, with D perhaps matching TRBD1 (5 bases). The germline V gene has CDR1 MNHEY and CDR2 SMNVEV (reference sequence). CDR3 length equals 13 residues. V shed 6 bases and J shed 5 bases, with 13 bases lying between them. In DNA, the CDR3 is TGTGCCAGCAGCGCGGGGGTTGGGACTGAAGCTTTCTTT. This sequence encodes CASSAGVGTEAFF.

The CDR3 here is CASSLSSGNTYNEQFF. The DNA of the CDR3 is TGTGCCAGCAGTTTATCGTCAGGGAACACCTACAATGAGCAGTTCTTC. J is TRBJ2-1 and V is TRBV27; D possibly corresponds to TRBD1 (5 bases). The germline V gene encodes CDR1 MNHEY and CDR2 SMNVEV (reference sequence). CDR3 size: 16 residues. Trimming left V 0 bases short and J 2 bases short, with 11 bases between.

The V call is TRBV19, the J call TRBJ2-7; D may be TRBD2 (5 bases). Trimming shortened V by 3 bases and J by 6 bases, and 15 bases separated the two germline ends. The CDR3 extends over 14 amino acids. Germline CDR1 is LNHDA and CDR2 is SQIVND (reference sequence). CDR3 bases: TGTGCCAGTAGTATGGATGGGGAGATGGGCGAGCAGTACTTC. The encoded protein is CASSMDGEMGEQYF.

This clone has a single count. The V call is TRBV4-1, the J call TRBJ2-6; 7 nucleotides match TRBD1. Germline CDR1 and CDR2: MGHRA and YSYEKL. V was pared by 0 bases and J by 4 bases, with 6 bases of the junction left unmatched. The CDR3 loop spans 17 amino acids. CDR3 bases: TGCGCCAGCAGCCAAGATCATAGGGGGCCAGGGGCCAACGTCCTGACTTTC. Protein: CASSQDHRGPGANVLTF.

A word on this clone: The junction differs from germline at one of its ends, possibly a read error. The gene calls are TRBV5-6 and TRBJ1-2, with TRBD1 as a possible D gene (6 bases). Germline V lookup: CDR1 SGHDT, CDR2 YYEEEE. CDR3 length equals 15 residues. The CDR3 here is CASSLRTTGPFILYF. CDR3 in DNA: TGTGCCAGCAGCTTGAGAACGACAGGTCCCTTTATACTTTACTTC.

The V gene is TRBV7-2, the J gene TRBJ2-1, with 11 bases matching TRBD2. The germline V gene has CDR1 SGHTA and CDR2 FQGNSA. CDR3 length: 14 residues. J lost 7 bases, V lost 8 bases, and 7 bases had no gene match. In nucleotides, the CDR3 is TGTGCCAGCGTGACACTAGCGGGGGTTAATGAGCAGTTCTTC. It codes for CASVTLAGVNEQFF.

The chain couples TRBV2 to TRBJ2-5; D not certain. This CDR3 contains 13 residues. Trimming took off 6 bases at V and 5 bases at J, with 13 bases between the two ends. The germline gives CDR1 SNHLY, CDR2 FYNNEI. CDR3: CASSSPTRETQYF. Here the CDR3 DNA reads TGTGCCAGCAGCTCACCAACCCGGGAGACCCAGTACTTC.

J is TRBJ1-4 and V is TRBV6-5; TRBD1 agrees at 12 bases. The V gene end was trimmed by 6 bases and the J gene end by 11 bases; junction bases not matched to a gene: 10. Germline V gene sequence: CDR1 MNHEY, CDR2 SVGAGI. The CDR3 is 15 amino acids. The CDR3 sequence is CASSPGTGGYGKLFF. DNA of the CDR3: TGTGCCAGCAGCCCCGGGACAGGGGGCTACGGGAAACTGTTTTTT.

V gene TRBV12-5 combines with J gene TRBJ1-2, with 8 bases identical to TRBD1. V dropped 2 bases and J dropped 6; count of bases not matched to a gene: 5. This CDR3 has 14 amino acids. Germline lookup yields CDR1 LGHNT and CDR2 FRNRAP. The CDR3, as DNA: TGTGCTAGTGGTTTGTCCAGGGGGCTAAATGGCTACACCTTC. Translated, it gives CASGLSRGLNGYTF.

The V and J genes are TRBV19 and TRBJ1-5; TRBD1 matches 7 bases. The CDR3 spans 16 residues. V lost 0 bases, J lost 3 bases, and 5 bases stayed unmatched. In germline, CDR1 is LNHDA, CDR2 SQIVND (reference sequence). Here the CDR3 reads CASSIEIRGFNQPQHF. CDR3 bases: TGTGCCAGTAGTATAGAAATCAGGGGGTTCAATCAGCCCCAGCATTTT.

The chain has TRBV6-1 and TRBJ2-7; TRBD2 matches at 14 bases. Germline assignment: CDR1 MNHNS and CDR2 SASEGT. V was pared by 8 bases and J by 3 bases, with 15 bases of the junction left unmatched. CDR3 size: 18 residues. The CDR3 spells CASGGGVKGTSGGYEQYF. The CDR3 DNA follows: TGTGCCAGCGGTGGGGGGGTAAAAGGGACTAGCGGGGGCTACGAGCAGTACTTC.